This T cell receptor (beta chain) was documented in a study of shared clonotypes between healthy human individuals. Study findings and constraints: The donor pool, a small one, limited the genetic and exposure-history diversity represented. Memory subsets generally showed lower estimated richness than naive subsets. Sharing across several donors was seen in around 5% of naive CD4 clonotypes.

The assay was immunoSEQ multiplex PCR, and TCRdb's table has in-frame clones only and misses some. This sample carries roughly 400,000 clones, about 96% of them seen once, and the ten largest clones take about 0.34%. The germline V gene encodes CDR1 ENHRY and CDR2 SYGVKD. V shed 1 base, J shed 4 bases, and the junction held 0 bases outside the gene matches. The CDR3 totals 13 residues. On this clone itself: The antigen remains unidentified. The same CDR3 also results from other DNA sequences found in this sample.

The TCR sequence derives from a young man in good health. The sequencing sample was made of memory CD8+ T cells sorted from blood. Subset indicated: CD45RO+ cells pooled with CCR7-negative TemRA cells. The rearrangement links TRBV10-3 to TRBJ1-2; 7 bases match TRBD1. The CDR3 nucleotides are TGTGCCATCAGTGAGTGGACAGGCTATGGCTACACCTTC. As protein: CAISEWTGYGYTF.